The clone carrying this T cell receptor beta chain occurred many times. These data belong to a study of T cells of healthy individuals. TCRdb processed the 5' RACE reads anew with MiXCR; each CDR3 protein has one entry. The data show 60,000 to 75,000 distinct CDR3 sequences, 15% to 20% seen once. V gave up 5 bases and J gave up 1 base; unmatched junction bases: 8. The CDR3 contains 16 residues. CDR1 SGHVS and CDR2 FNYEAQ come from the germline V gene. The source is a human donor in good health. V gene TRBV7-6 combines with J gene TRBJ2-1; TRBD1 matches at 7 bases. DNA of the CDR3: TGTGCCAGCAGCAAATATACAGGGGAATCCTACAATGAGCAGTTCTTC. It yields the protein CASSKYTGESYNEQFF.